This passage covers 32 T cell receptor beta chains from one sample sequenced in a study of response to subunit inactivated influenza vaccine. Each CDR3 protein is one row after TCRdb ran MiXCR on the RT-PCR reads. Here the sample spans around 480,000 distinct CDR3 sequences, approximately 15% being singletons. Sequencing used CD4+ T cells sorted from PBMCs, obtained roughly 24 months after vaccination. The receptor source for this set is a man between 50 and 69 years old who received an inactivated influenza vaccine.

This clonotype was picked up a small number of times. The chain joins TRBV19 to TRBJ2-7; D may be TRBD1 (6 bases). The V gene's germline CDR1 is LNHDA and CDR2 SQIVND (reference sequence). This CDR3 region has 13 residues. V was clipped by 4 bases and J by 4 bases, with 11 bases between them. The CDR3 DNA reads TGTGCCAGTAGTAGACCAGGGGCGTACGAGCAGTACTTC. Translated, it gives CASSRPGAYEQYF.

Comments on this clonotype: This could be a read error, since a much larger clone is one nucleotide away. The V call is TRBV20-1, the J call TRBJ1-6; D call uncertain. In germline, CDR1 is DFQATT, CDR2 SNEGSKA (reference sequence). Trimming left V 5 bases short and J 5 bases short, with 13 bases between. There are 14 residues in the CDR3. CDR3 bases: TGCAGTGCTCCGTACAGCGGGGATAATTCACCCCTCCACTTT. It specifies CSAPYSGDNSPLHF.

This clonotype showed up just a few times. The chain employs TRBV20-1 and TRBJ2-7; perhaps TRBD2 as D (6 bases). Germline V CDR1 and CDR2: DFQATT, SNEGSKA (reference sequence). Trimming took off 0 bases at V and 4 bases at J, with 13 bases between the two ends. CDR3 length: 14 amino acids. The CDR3 sequence is CSARDMGTGYEQYF. CDR3 in DNA: TGCAGTGCTAGAGATATGGGGACTGGGTACGAGCAGTACTTC.

The chain is built from TRBV7-8 and TRBJ2-5; D is possibly TRBD1 or TRBD2 (5 bases each). Germline-derived CDR1 and CDR2 are SGHVS and FQNEAQ. With 4 bases removed from V and 5 bases from J, the gap between germline ends came to 17 bases. The CDR3 extends over 15 amino acids. The CDR3 DNA reads as TGTGCCAGCAGCTCCCGGGACGGCAAGGGGGAGACCCAGTACTTC. This sequence encodes CASSSRDGKGETQYF.

This clonotype was counted many times. The chain employs TRBV20-1 and TRBJ2-7; the D gene is possibly TRBD1 (6 bases). V was trimmed by 6 bases and J by 4 bases, leaving 19 bases between them. The CDR3 totals 14 residues. Germline V lookup: CDR1 DFQATT, CDR2 SNEGSKA (reference sequence). CDR3 residues: CSALNRASFYEQYF. DNA of the CDR3: TGCAGTGCACTTAACAGGGCTTCTTTTTACGAGCAGTACTTC.

The DNA for the CDR3 is TGTGCCATCAGCAGCTCACGGACTAGCCCCAATGAGCAGTTCTTC. Translated, it gives CAISSSRTSPNEQFF. The gene calls are TRBV10-3 and TRBJ2-1; 8 bases are a match to TRBD2. The V and J ends lost 6 bases and 6 bases, in that order; junction bases with no gene match: 10. The CDR3 contains 15 residues. CDR1 and CDR2 (germline): ENHRY, SYGVKD.

This clonotype was picked up many times. V and J are TRBV6-5 and TRBJ1-2; D is unclear. Germline V CDR1 and CDR2: MNHEY, SVGAGI. Trimming cost V 2 bases and J 6 bases, with 13 bases left between them. The CDR3 loop spans 14 amino acids. The CDR3 DNA follows: TGTGCCAGCAGTTACACTTCAAGGACGGATGGCTACACCTTC. Encoded protein: CASSYTSRTDGYTF.

The rearrangement joins TRBV12-3 or TRBV12-4 to TRBJ2-6; D is unclear. Trimming took off 5 bases at V and 0 bases at J, with 11 bases between the two ends. The CDR3 contains 16 residues. The CDR3 DNA follows: TGTGCCAGCAGTCATGCCAGGAGCTCTGGGGCCAACGTCCTGACTTTC. This encodes CASSHARSSGANVLTF.

The genes are TRBV9 and TRBJ2-3; D gene unclear. Germline V gene data show CDR1 as SGDLS and CDR2 as YYNGEE. The CDR3 covers 12 residues. The germline V and J ends were trimmed by 0 bases and 10 bases, with 9 bases remaining between them. The CDR3 sequence is CASSVGGPPQYF. The CDR3 DNA reads as TGTGCCAGCAGCGTAGGTGGTCCACCGCAGTATTTT.

The V call is TRBV18, the J call TRBJ2-6; a weak D match, TRBD1 (6 bases). Trimming removed 6 bases at V and 2 bases at J, with 14 bases between. Germline V gene sequence: CDR1 KGHSH, CDR2 LQKENI. The CDR3 has 16 amino acids. CDR3 residues: CASSRNRDPGANVLTF. CDR3 sequence (DNA): TGTGCCAGCTCTCGAAACAGGGATCCTGGGGCCAACGTCCTGACTTTC.

V and J are TRBV27 and TRBJ2-7; D uncertain. CDR1 and CDR2 (germline): MNHEY, SMNVEV (reference sequence). Trimming stripped 6 bases from V and 0 bases from J, with 9 bases between. The CDR3 consists of 13 residues. CDR3 amino acids: CASSLLYSYEQYF. CDR3 bases: TGTGCCAGCAGCTTGCTCTACTCCTACGAGCAGTACTTC.

This clonotype was picked up a small number of times. The rearrangement uses TRBV5-1 and TRBJ1-2, with 8 bases fitting TRBD1. V shed 4 bases, J shed 8 bases, and the junction held 10 bases outside the gene matches. The CDR3 is 14 amino acids. Germline CDR1 SGHRS, CDR2 YFSETQ. The CDR3 DNA reads as TGCGCCAGCAGCGGTTCCGGGACAGGTTCCGGCTACACCTTC. It specifies CASSGSGTGSGYTF.

The chain couples TRBV7-8 to TRBJ2-2; a weak D match, TRBD2 (6 bases). Germline CDR1 is SGHVS and CDR2 is FQNEAQ. CDR3 length: 16 amino acids. Between the trimmed V and J ends, which lost 5 bases and 0 bases, there was a span of 13 bases. CDR3 sequence reads: CASSHRTGANTGELFF. For the CDR3, the DNA is TGTGCCAGCAGCCACCGCACGGGGGCGAACACCGGGGAGCTGTTTTTT.

The chain has TRBV6-2 or TRBV6-3 and TRBJ2-7, with D perhaps TRBD1 or TRBD2 (5 bases each). From germline, CDR1 is MNHEY and CDR2 SVGEGT. The CDR3 contains 13 residues. Trimming pared 5 bases from V and 3 bases from J, leaving 11 bases between. In nucleotides, the CDR3 is TGTGCCAGCAGTAAAGTTGGGGGCTACGAGCAGTACTTC. Translation gives CASSKVGGYEQYF.

This clonotype occurred a few times. The V call is TRBV7-9, the J call TRBJ1-1; the D gene is possibly TRBD1 (6 bases). V was cut by 0 bases and J by 4 bases, with 12 bases left in between. The germline V gene has CDR1 SEHNR and CDR2 FQNEAQ (reference sequence). The CDR3 spans 15 residues. The CDR3 bases are TGTGCCAGCAGCTTAGCCGGATCAGGGGCCACTGAAGCTTTCTTT. Its protein is CASSLAGSGATEAFF.

V and J are TRBV12-3 or TRBV12-4 and TRBJ1-2, with TRBD1 matching 10 bases. This CDR3 has 15 amino acids. The V and J ends lost 2 bases and 5 bases, in that order; junction bases with no gene match: 5. The CDR3 spells CASSLRDRGLYGYTF. CDR3 coding DNA: TGTGCCAGCAGTTTACGGGACAGGGGCCTTTATGGCTACACCTTC.

The chain links TRBV24-1 to TRBJ2-1, with 10 bases matching TRBD2. V trimming: 6 bases; J trimming: 3 bases; junction bases outside the gene matches: 10. Per germline, CDR1 KGHDR and CDR2 SFDVKD. This CDR3 spans 17 amino acids. In DNA form, the CDR3 reads TGTGCCACCAGTTCTTCGAGCGGGAGGGCTTACTACAATGAGCAGTTCTTC. It specifies CATSSSSGRAYYNEQFF.

This clonotype appeared a few times. V is TRBV7-9 and J is TRBJ2-7, with 7 positions matching TRBD1. V was clipped by 1 base and J by 5 bases; unmatched bases: 5. Germline loops: CDR1 SEHNR, CDR2 FQNEAQ (reference sequence). CDR3 length equals 14 residues. The CDR3 loop reads CASSLETGSHEQYF. The DNA for the CDR3 is TGTGCCAGCAGCTTAGAGACAGGGTCCCACGAGCAGTACTTC.

This clonotype was detected a few times. The rearrangement uses TRBV5-1 and TRBJ2-2; D remains unclear. Germline CDR1 is SGHRS and CDR2 is YFSETQ. V was pared by 1 base and J by 5 bases, with 12 bases between. The CDR3 length is 15 residues. The CDR3 here is CASSLQQPRTGELFF. CDR3 bases: TGCGCCAGCAGCTTGCAGCAACCCCGAACCGGGGAGCTGTTTTTT.

Only a few counts were recorded for this clonotype. V and J are TRBV29-1 and TRBJ2-1; TRBD2 agrees at 11 bases. V was clipped by 6 bases and J by 16 bases; unmatched bases: 8. The CDR3 is 11 amino acids. CDR1 and CDR2 from the germline V gene are SQVTM and ANQGSEA. CDR3 residues: CSVVTSGVCFF. CDR3 coding DNA: TGCAGCGTCGTGACTAGCGGGGTATGCTTCTTC.

The chain combines TRBV21-1 with TRBJ2-3; the table's TRBD2 call for D was not verified on the DNA. TRBV21-1 is noted as a pseudogene. This CDR3 contains 16 residues. The CDR3: CASSKDPRGYTDTQYF. CDR3 DNA: TGTGCCAGCAGCAAAGATCCGCGGGGATACACAGATACGCAGTATTTT.

The CDR3 DNA reads as TGTGCCAGCAGCCAAGCAAAGGGGGGTGGCGTCTATGGCTACACCTTC. This encodes CASSQAKGGGVYGYTF. The genes are TRBV14 and TRBJ1-2; the D gene is possibly TRBD1 (6 bases). Germline-derived CDR1 and CDR2 are SGHDN and FVKESK. The CDR3 runs to 16 residues. Between the trimmed V and J ends, which lost 1 base and 4 bases, there was a span of 16 bases.

This clonotype appeared many times. J is TRBJ1-2 and V is TRBV20-1, with a possible D match to TRBD1 (5 bases). CDR1 is DFQATT, CDR2 SNEGSKA, per germline (reference sequence). The CDR3 extends over 13 amino acids. V gave up 0 bases and J gave up 0 bases, with 5 bases separating them. The CDR3 DNA follows: TGCAGTGCTAGAGAGACAGCTAACTATGGCTACACCTTC. Its protein product is CSARETANYGYTF.

This clonotype occurred a few times. The chain is built from TRBV20-1 and TRBJ2-2, with 7 bases identical to TRBD1. The germline V gene encodes CDR1 DFQATT and CDR2 SNEGSKA (reference sequence). Trimming cost V 2 bases and J 4 bases; bases outside gene matches: 4. The CDR3 covers 14 residues. The DNA for the CDR3 is TGCAGTGCTAGAAACAGGGGAGCCACCGGGGAGCTGTTTTTT. It is translated as CSARNRGATGELFF.

This clonotype was counted many times. The rearrangement links TRBV5-1 to TRBJ2-3; D remains ambiguous. The V gene's germline CDR1 is SGHRS and CDR2 YFSETQ. CDR3 length: 13 amino acids. V was trimmed by 0 bases and J by 6 bases, leaving 8 bases between them. The CDR3 region has the DNA TGCGCCAGCAGCTTGGGCCGGCGGGATACGCAGTATTTT. Protein sequence: CASSLGRRDTQYF.

This clonotype was picked up a small number of times. The genes are TRBV20-1 and TRBJ2-7; TRBD2 matches at 13 bases. V lost 4 bases, J lost 5 bases, and 8 bases stayed unmatched. This CDR3 spans 15 amino acids. CDR1 is DFQATT and CDR2 is SNEGSKA in the germline V gene (reference sequence). The CDR3: CSAIGLAGVIHEQYF. The CDR3, as DNA: TGCAGTGCTATAGGACTAGCGGGAGTAATTCACGAGCAGTACTTC.

This clonotype was found a few times. The chain joins TRBV7-2 to TRBJ2-1, with 7 bases identical to TRBD2. Germline V gene lookup returns CDR1 SGHTA and CDR2 FQGNSA. The CDR3 contains 15 residues. V lost 1 base, J lost 7 bases, and 7 bases stayed unmatched. The CDR3 protein is CASSLGGLAANEQFF. The CDR3 region has the DNA TGTGCCAGCAGCTTAGGAGGGCTAGCGGCAAATGAGCAGTTCTTC.

The chain carries TRBV10-3 and TRBJ2-1; 8 positions agree with TRBD2. The trim removed 0 bases at V and 4 bases at J, leaving 5 bases unmatched. Germline CDR1 ENHRY, CDR2 SYGVKD. CDR3 size: 16 residues. The CDR3 sequence is CAISESSGRSYNEQFF. The DNA of the CDR3 is TGTGCCATCAGTGAGTCAAGCGGGAGATCTTACAATGAGCAGTTCTTC.

This clonotype appeared many times. The V and J genes are TRBV12-3 or TRBV12-4 and TRBJ1-5, with D maybe TRBD1 (6 bases). V dropped 6 bases and J dropped 3 bases, with 12 bases sitting between them. This CDR3 has 14 residues. This CDR3 reads CASSRGQLNQPQHF. In nucleotides, the CDR3 is TGTGCCAGCAGCCGAGGACAGCTCAATCAGCCCCAGCATTTT.

The chain employs TRBV20-1 and TRBJ2-1, with 11 bases that match TRBD1. CDR1 DFQATT and CDR2 SNEGSKA come from the germline V gene (reference sequence). Trimming removed 3 bases from V and 6 bases from J; junction bases left unmatched: 4. This CDR3 has 14 residues. CDR3 DNA sequence: TGCAGTGCTAGGGGACAGGGGGGAGGCAATGAGCAGTTCTTC. This encodes CSARGQGGGNEQFF.

This clonotype was recorded a few times. V is TRBV7-2 and J is TRBJ2-3, with TRBD1 as a possible D gene (6 bases). Germline V lookup: CDR1 SGHTA, CDR2 FQGNSA. V was clipped by 2 bases and J by 3 bases, with 12 bases between them. The CDR3 has 15 amino acids. The CDR3 loop is CASSLQQGITDTQYF. In DNA, the CDR3 is TGTGCCAGCAGCTTACAACAGGGTATTACAGATACGCAGTATTTT.

This chain joins TRBV15 and TRBJ1-5, with unresolved D. The CDR3 totals 12 residues. Germline values: CDR1 LNHNV, CDR2 YYDKDF (reference sequence). Trimming pared 6 bases from V and 3 bases from J, leaving 6 bases between. The CDR3 DNA reads as TGTGCCACCAGTTTAGACAATCAGCCCCAGCATTTT. Translated, it gives CATSLDNQPQHF.